The following is a T cell receptor beta chain sequence with its context. This sample was taken from a study of T cell responses to AZD1222 COVID-19 vaccine. Sequencing was performed with immunoSEQ multiplex PCR; in TCRdb, only in-frame clones are kept and a portion is missing. Among 130,000 or so clones listed, about nine tenths were seen once. V trimming: 6 bases; J trimming: 4 bases; junction bases outside the gene matches: 9. Looked up from germline, CDR1 is SGHDT and CDR2 is YYEEEE. This CDR3 is built from 15 residues. The sample here was peripheral blood, taken 28 days after the second dose of the MenACWY control vaccine. The TCR originated in an adult who received the MenACWY meningococcal vaccine as a control. V and J are TRBV5-6 and TRBJ2-3; 9 bases line up with TRBD1. CDR3 sequence reads: CASTLPGQGADTQYF. The CDR3 DNA reads TGTGCCAGCACCTTACCGGGACAGGGCGCAGATACGCAGTATTTT.